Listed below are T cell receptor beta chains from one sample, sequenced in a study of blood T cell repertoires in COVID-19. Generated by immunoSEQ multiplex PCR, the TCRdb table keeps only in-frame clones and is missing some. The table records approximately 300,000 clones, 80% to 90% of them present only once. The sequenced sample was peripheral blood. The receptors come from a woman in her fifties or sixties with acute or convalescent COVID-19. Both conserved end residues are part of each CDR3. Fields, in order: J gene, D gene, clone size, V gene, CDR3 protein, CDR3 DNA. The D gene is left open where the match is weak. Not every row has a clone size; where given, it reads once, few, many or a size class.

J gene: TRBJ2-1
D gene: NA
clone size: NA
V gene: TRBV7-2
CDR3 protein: CASSPEVTKFF
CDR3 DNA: TGTGCCAGCAGCCCTGAGGTAACTAAATTCTTC

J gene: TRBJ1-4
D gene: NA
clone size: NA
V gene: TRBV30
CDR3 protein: CAWSVPGREKLFF
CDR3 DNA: TGTGCCTGGAGTGTCCCGGGAAGGGAAAAACTGTTTTTT

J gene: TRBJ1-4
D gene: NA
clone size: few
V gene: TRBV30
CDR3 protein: CAWSAEGGAKEKLFF
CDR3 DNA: TGTGCCTGGAGTGCTGAGGGGGGGGCTAAAGAAAAACTGTTTTTT

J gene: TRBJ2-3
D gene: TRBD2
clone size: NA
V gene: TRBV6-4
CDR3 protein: CASKLSGGASDTQYF
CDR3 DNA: TGTGCCAGCAAACTCAGCGGGGGGGCGTCAGATACGCAGTATTTT

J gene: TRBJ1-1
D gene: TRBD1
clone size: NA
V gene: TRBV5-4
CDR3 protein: CASSPGQGVLVNTEAFF
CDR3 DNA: TGTGCCAGCAGCCCAGGGCAGGGGGTTTTAGTGAACACTGAAGCTTTCTTT

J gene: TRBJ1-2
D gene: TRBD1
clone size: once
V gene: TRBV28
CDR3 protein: CASSWDRGQYGYTF
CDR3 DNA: TGTGCCAGCAGTTGGGACAGGGGGCAATATGGCTACACCTTC

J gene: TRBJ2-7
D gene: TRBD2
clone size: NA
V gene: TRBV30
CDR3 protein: CAWSVELAGDEQYF
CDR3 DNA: TGTGCCTGGAGTGTTGAACTAGCGGGTGACGAGCAGTACTTC

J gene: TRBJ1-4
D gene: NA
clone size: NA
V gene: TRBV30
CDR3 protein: CAWSSGGFGEKLFF
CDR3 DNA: TGTGCCTGGAGTTCGGGGGGCTTCGGTGAAAAACTGTTTTTT

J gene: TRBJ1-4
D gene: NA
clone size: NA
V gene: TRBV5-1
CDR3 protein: CASSFGADEKLFF
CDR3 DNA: TGCGCCAGCAGCTTTGGGGCAGACGAAAAACTGTTTTTT

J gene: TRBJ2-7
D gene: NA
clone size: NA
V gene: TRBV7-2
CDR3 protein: CASSLVLGGFEQYF
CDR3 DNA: TGTGCCAGCAGCTTAGTACTTGGGGGGTTTGAGCAGTACTTC

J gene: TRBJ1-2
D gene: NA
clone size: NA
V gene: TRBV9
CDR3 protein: CASSPRGRLNYGYTF
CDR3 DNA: TGTGCCAGCAGCCCCAGGGGAAGGCTCAACTATGGCTACACCTTC

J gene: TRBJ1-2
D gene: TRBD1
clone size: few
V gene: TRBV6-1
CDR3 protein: CASSAGTGTLVYGYTF
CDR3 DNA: TGTGCCAGCAGTGCGGGGACAGGAACATTGGTCTATGGCTACACCTTC

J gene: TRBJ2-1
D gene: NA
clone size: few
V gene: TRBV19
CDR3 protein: CASSREYTGNEQFF
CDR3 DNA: TGTGCCAGTAGTAGGGAGTACACGGGCAATGAGCAGTTCTTC

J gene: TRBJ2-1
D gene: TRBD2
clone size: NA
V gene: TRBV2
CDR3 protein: CASIGGSGRAGEQFF
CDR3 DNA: TGTGCCAGCATCGGAGGTAGCGGGAGGGCGGGTGAGCAGTTCTTC

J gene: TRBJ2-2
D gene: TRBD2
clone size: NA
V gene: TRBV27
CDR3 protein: CASSFLAGGFDPGELFF
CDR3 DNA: TGTGCCAGCAGTTTCCTAGCGGGAGGGTTTGATCCCGGGGAGCTGTTTTTT

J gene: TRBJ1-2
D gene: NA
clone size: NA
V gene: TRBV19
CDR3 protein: CASSIGTLFIGYTF
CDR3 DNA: TGTGCCAGTAGTATAGGAACTCTCTTCATCGGCTACACCTTC

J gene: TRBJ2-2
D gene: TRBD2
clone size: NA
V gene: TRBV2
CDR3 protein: CASSDISGGWTGELFF
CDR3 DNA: TGTGCCAGCAGTGATATTAGCGGGGGGTGGACCGGGGAGCTGTTTTTT

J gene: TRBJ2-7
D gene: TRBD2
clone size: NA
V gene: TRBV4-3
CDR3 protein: CASSQGLASGSTYEQYF
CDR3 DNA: TGCGCCAGCAGCCAAGGTTTAGCTAGCGGTTCCACCTACGAGCAGTACTTC

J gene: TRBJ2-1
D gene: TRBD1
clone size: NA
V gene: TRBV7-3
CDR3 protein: CASRSGTGDYNEQFF
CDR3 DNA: TGTGCCAGCAGATCCGGGACAGGGGACTACAATGAGCAGTTCTTC

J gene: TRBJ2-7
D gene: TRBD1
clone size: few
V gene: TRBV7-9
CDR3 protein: CASSLEGETGFYEQYF
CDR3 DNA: TGTGCCAGCAGCTTAGAAGGGGAGACAGGGTTTTACGAGCAGTACTTC

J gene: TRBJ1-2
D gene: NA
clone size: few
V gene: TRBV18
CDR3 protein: CASSPVWGDYGYTF
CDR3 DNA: TGTGCCAGCTCACCGGTTTGGGGCGACTATGGCTACACCTTC

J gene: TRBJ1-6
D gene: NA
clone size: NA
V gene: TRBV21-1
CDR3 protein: CASSKEVARGKSPLHF
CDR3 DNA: TGTGCCAGCAGCAAAGAGGTGGCCAGGGGGAAATCACCCCTCCACTTT

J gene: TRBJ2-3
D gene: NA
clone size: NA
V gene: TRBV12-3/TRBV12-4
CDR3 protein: CASSTVLDTQYF
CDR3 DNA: TGTGCCAGCAGTACCGTACTGGATACGCAGTATTTT

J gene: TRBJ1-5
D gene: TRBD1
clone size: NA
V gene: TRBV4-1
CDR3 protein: CASSQVAGGQPQHF
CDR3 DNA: TGCGCCAGCAGCCAAGTTGCAGGGGGACAGCCCCAGCATTTT

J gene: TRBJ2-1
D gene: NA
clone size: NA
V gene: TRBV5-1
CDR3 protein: CASSLALSYNEQFF
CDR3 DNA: TGCGCCAGCAGCTTGGCACTTTCCTACAATGAGCAGTTCTTC

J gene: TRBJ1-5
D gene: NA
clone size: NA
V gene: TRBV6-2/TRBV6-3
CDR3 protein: CASSYNRPTQPQHF
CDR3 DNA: TGTGCCAGCAGTTACAACAGACCCACTCAGCCCCAGCATTTT

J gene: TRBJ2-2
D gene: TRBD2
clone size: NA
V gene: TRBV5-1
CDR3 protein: CASSSPGLALVGELFF
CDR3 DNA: TGCGCCAGCAGCAGTCCGGGACTAGCCCTTGTTGGGGAGCTGTTTTTT

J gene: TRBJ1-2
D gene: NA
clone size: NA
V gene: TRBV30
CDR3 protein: CAWNENDYGYTF
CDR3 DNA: TGTGCCTGGAACGAGAATGACTATGGCTACACCTTC

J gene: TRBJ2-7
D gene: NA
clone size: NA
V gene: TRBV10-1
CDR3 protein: CASMESYEQYF
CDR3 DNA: TGCGCCAGCATGGAGTCCTACGAGCAGTACTTC

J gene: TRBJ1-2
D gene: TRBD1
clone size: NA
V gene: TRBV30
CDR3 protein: CAWIPGQGLYGYTF
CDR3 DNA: TGTGCCTGGATCCCGGGACAGGGCCTATATGGCTACACCTTC

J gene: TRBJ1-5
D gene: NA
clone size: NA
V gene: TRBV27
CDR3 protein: CASSQNPLYQPQHF
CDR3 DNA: TGTGCCAGCAGCCAGAATCCCCTTTATCAGCCCCAGCATTTT

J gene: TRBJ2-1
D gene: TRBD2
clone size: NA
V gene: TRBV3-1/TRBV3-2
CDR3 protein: CASSQDLTSGGVNEQFF
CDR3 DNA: TGTGCCAGCAGCCAAGACCTGACTAGCGGGGGTGTAAATGAGCAGTTCTTC

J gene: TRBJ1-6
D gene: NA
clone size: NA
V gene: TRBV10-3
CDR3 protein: CAISAENSPLHF
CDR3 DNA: TGTGCCATCAGTGCAGAAAATTCACCCCTCCACTTT

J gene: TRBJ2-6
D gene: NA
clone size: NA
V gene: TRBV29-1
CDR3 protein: CSVPDWSSGANVLTF
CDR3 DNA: TGCAGCGTTCCTGACTGGAGCTCTGGGGCCAACGTCCTGACTTTC

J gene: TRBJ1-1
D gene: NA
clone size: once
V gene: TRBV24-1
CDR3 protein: CATSDSRTANTEAFF
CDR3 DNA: TGTGCCACCAGTGATTCTCGGACAGCCAACACTGAAGCTTTCTTT

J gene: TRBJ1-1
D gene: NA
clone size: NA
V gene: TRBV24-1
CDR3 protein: CATSDSRGMNTEAFF
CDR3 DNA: TGTGCCACCAGTGATTCGAGGGGGATGAACACTGAAGCTTTCTTT

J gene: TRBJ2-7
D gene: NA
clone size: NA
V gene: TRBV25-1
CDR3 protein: CASSPRTGSLPHEQYF
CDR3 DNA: TGTGCCAGCAGTCCACGTACCGGGTCCTTACCCCACGAGCAGTACTTC

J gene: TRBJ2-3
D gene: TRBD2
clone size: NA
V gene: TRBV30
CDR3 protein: CAWSRGLAADTQYF
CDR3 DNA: TGTGCCTGGAGTAGGGGACTAGCGGCAGATACGCAGTATTTT

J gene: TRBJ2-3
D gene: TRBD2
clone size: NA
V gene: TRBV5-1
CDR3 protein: CASSLTPTSGGTDTQYF
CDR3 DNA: TGCGCCAGCAGCTTGACCCCCACTAGCGGGGGGACAGATACGCAGTATTTT

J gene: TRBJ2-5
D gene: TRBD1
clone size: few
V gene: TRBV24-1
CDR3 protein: CATSDSRGSQTQYF
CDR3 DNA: TGTGCCACCAGTGACTCCAGGGGGTCACAGACCCAGTACTTC

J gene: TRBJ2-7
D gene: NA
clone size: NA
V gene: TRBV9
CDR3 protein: CASSVASDTYEQYF
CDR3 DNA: TGTGCCAGCAGCGTAGCGTCGGACACCTACGAGCAGTACTTC

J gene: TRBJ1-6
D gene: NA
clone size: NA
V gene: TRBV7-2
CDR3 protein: CASSWVAGNNSPLHF
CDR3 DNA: TGTGCCAGCAGCTGGGTAGCGGGTAATAATTCACCCCTCCACTTT